Listed here are 24 T cell receptor beta chains from one sample, sequenced in a study of cytomegalovirus exposure and HLA in healthy donors. The PCR used 60 Vbeta and 13 Jbeta primers. Using immunoSEQ multiplex PCR, the repertoire was profiled, and TCRdb retains in-frame clones only, with some absent. Of around 67,000 clones listed, 65% to 70% are singletons. The sequenced sample consisted of PBMCs. The receptor source for this set is a woman aged 30 to 39 in good health and CMV-seronegative.

The V gene is TRBV28, the J gene TRBJ1-1; no clear D gene. Trimming shortened V by 6 bases and J by 0 bases, and 5 bases separated the two germline ends. CDR3 size: 12 residues. Per germline, CDR1 MDHEN and CDR2 SYDVKM. The CDR3 here is CASSLMNTEAFF. The CDR3 DNA sequence: TGTGCCAGCAGCCTTATGAACACTGAAGCTTTCTTT.

Worth noting for this clone: Its ends do not fully match the called genes, so a read error is possible. The rearrangement links TRBV5-1 to TRBJ1-1; 12 bases are shared with TRBD1. This CDR3 comprises 13 residues. Germline-derived CDR1 and CDR2 are SGHRS and YFSETQ. CDR3 coding DNA: TGTGCCAGCACCCGGGACAGGGGGCAGCAAGCTTTCTTT. Its protein product is CASTRDRGQQAFF.

A few counts support this clone. This CDR3 is CASQKQGAVYEQYF. CDR3 bases: TGTGCCAGCCAGAAACAGGGAGCGGTCTACGAGCAGTACTTC. The chain combines TRBV6-1 with TRBJ2-7, with D possibly TRBD1 on 6 matching bases. The CDR3 has 14 amino acids. The V gene lost 8 bases and the J gene lost 3 bases, with 17 bases spanning the gap. Germline V gene lookup returns CDR1 MNHNS and CDR2 SASEGT.

V usage is TRBV7-9 and J usage is TRBJ2-7; 9 bases are shared with TRBD1. CDR1 SEHNR and CDR2 FQNEAQ come from the germline V gene (reference sequence). Trimming took 1 base from V and 3 from J; bases not matched to a gene: 10. The CDR3 runs to 17 residues. The CDR3 here is CASSLGWGQGSFYEQYF. DNA for the CDR3: TGTGCCAGCAGCTTAGGATGGGGACAGGGTAGTTTCTACGAGCAGTACTTC.

The rearrangement uses TRBV7-2 and TRBJ1-4; TRBD1 aligns across 8 bases. Losses at the gene ends were 2 bases for V and 5 bases for J; bases not matched to a gene: 4. The CDR3 is 15 residues long. Germline lookup yields CDR1 SGHTA and CDR2 FQGNSA. The CDR3 DNA is TGTGCCAGCAGCTTACCCACAGGGGGGAATGAAAAACTGTTTTTT. This codes for CASSLPTGGNEKLFF.

The chain has TRBV19 and TRBJ2-1; 8 bases map to TRBD1. The CDR3 covers 16 residues. Germline lookup yields CDR1 LNHDA and CDR2 SQIVND (reference sequence). V shed 6 bases and J 5 bases; nucleotides not matched to a gene: 12. The CDR3 sequence: CASRETGVSVHNEQFF. CDR3 bases: TGTGCCAGTAGAGAGACAGGGGTTTCGGTCCACAATGAGCAGTTCTTC.

The chain uses TRBV12-2 and TRBJ2-2; TRBD1 is the table's D call and was not checked against the DNA. TRBV12-2 is a pseudogene segment. The CDR3 extends over 21 amino acids. This chain's CDR3 is CASRSRTGPRGLKSNTGELFF. CDR3 coding DNA: TGTGCAAGTCGCTCGAGGACAGGACCCAGGGGGCTAAAATCGAACACCGGGGAGCTGTTTTTT.

This rearrangement joins TRBV19 to TRBJ2-5; perhaps TRBD2 as D (6 bases). This CDR3 contains 16 residues. The germline CDR1 and CDR2 sequences are LNHDA and SQIVND (reference sequence). Between the trimmed V and J ends, which lost 5 bases and 2 bases, there was a span of 18 bases. The CDR3 reads CASSLTLEGGQETQYF. The DNA for the CDR3 is TGTGCCAGTAGTTTAACACTAGAAGGAGGGCAAGAGACCCAGTACTTC.

J is TRBJ2-1 and V is TRBV5-4; D is possibly TRBD2 (7 bases). V shed 3 bases and J shed 7 bases, with 17 bases lying between them. Germline V gene data show CDR1 as SGHNT and CDR2 as YYREEE (reference sequence). The CDR3 is 15 residues long. CDR3 amino acids: CASSSPPGGLNEQFF. The CDR3 nucleotides are TGTGCCAGCAGCTCCCCCCCGGGGGGCCTTAATGAGCAGTTCTTC.

The CDR3 DNA sequence: TGTGCCAGCAGCCGGGGACTAGCGGGGGCCTATTCAGAGAAAGAGCAGTTCTTC. It specifies CASSRGLAGAYSEKEQFF. The chain links TRBV7-2 to TRBJ2-1, with 14 bases aligning to TRBD2. J was trimmed by 10 bases and V by 5 bases; bases with no gene match: 16. Germline V gene sequence: CDR1 SGHTA, CDR2 FQGNSA. The CDR3 spans 18 residues.

V usage is TRBV18 and J usage is TRBJ1-1, with D possibly being TRBD1 (6 bases). This CDR3 contains 15 residues. Trimming removed 3 bases from V and 3 bases from J, with 14 bases in between. The V gene's germline CDR1 is KGHSH and CDR2 LQKENI. The CDR3 region is CASSPSTGFDTEAFF. The CDR3 coding sequence is TGTGCCAGCTCACCCTCAACAGGGTTCGACACTGAAGCTTTCTTT. Full variable domain (remainder filled in from reference TRBV18 and TRBJ1-1): NAGVMQNPRHLVRRRGQEARLRCSPMKGHSHVYWYRQLPEEGLKFMVYLQKENIIDESGMPKERFSAEFPKEGPSILRIQQVVRGDSAAYFCASSPSTGFDTEAFFGQGTRLTVV.

V gene TRBV6-6 combines with J gene TRBJ1-5, with a tentative D call TRBD1 (6 bases). Germline CDR1 reads MNHNY; CDR2 reads SVGAGI (reference sequence). With 3 bases removed from V and 4 bases from J, the gap between germline ends came to 10 bases. CDR3 length: 14 residues. CDR3 nucleotide sequence: TGTGCCAGCAGTTATTTGCAGGGGAATCAGCCCCAGCATTTT. Translating gives CASSYLQGNQPQHF.

This clone was counted once. J is TRBJ2-3 and V is TRBV5-1, with 8 bases lining up with TRBD1. The CDR3 has 14 residues. Unmatched junction bases numbered 5, after V lost 4 bases and J lost 4 bases. Germline V gives CDR1 SGHRS, CDR2 YFSETQ. CDR3 sequence: CASSGGQGSDTQYF. CDR3 DNA: TGCGCCAGCAGCGGAGGACAGGGATCAGATACGCAGTATTTT. The full variable domain, in which reference TRBV5-1 and TRBJ2-3 provide the parts outside the CDR3, is KAGVTQTPRYLIKTRGQQVTLSCSPISGHRSVSWYQQTPGQGLQFLFEYFSETQRNKGNFPGRFSGRQFSNSRSEMNVSTLELGDSALYLCASSGGQGSDTQYFGPGTRLTVL.

CDR3 DNA sequence: TGTGCCAGTGGGACTACCCTATCCACAGATACGCAGTATTTT. This encodes CASGTTLSTDTQYF. The chain recombines TRBV19 with TRBJ2-3, with 7 bases lining up with TRBD2. This CDR3 has 14 residues. CDR1 LNHDA and CDR2 SQIVND come from the germline V gene (reference sequence). Trimming removed 8 bases from V and 2 bases from J; junction bases left unmatched: 7.

CDR3: CASRGPGQANSPLHF. The CDR3 DNA is TGTGCCAGTAGGGGACCGGGACAGGCTAATTCACCCCTCCACTTT. The V call is TRBV19, the J call TRBJ1-6; TRBD1 aligns across 8 bases. J lost 6 bases, V lost 6 bases, and 7 bases had no gene match. CDR1 LNHDA and CDR2 SQIVND come from the germline V gene (reference sequence). The CDR3 extends over 15 amino acids.

The rearrangement links TRBV12-1 to TRBJ1-1; TRBD1 is taken as the D call from the table, unchecked against the DNA. TRBV12-1 is noted as a pseudogene. The CDR3 contains 16 residues. DNA for the CDR3: TGTGCCAGCAGCTTTGAGTCAGGGCCCAGGAACACTGAAGCTTTCTTT. It is translated as CASSFESGPRNTEAFF.

The chain carries TRBV4-3 and TRBJ1-4, with TRBD1 as a possible D gene (5 bases). V was pared by 1 base and J by 5 bases, with 23 bases between. The germline gives CDR1 LGHNA, CDR2 YSLEER. The CDR3 contains 19 residues. CDR3 protein: CASSQGRGHYTKRNEKLFF. In nucleotides, the CDR3 is TGCGCCAGCAGCCAAGGCCGAGGACACTACACAAAACGGAATGAAAAACTGTTTTTT.

The rearrangement uses TRBV6-5 and TRBJ2-7, with 7 bases lining up with TRBD1. The V gene end was trimmed by 5 bases and the J gene end by 6 bases; junction bases not matched to a gene: 10. Germline V gene sequence: CDR1 MNHEY, CDR2 SVGAGI. CDR3 length: 14 residues. The CDR3 DNA follows: TGTGCCAGCAGTCCGACAGGGAGTCGGATCGAGCAGTACTTC. Its protein is CASSPTGSRIEQYF.

This clone was detected only once. CDR3: CASSLGASRRFF. CDR3 DNA sequence: TGTGCCAGCAGCTTAGGGGCGTCACGTCGGTTCTTC. The V call is TRBV7-3, the J call TRBJ2-1; tentatively, D is TRBD1 (5 bases). This CDR3 has 12 amino acids. CDR1 SGHTA and CDR2 FQGTGA come from the germline V gene. The germline V and J ends were trimmed by 2 bases and 15 bases, with 14 bases remaining between them.

A word on this clone: An end of the junction does not agree with germline; a read error may underlie this. The chain links TRBV7-9 to TRBJ2-3; D is possibly TRBD2 (6 bases). The CDR3 is made up of 16 amino acids. Germline CDR1 is SEHNR and CDR2 is FQNEAQ (reference sequence). CDR3 in amino acids: CSSSSSGGLGTDTQYF. The CDR3 coding sequence is TGTTCCAGCAGCTCGAGTGGAGGGCTAGGGACAGATACGCAGTATTTT.

The chain employs TRBV30 and TRBJ1-6; 7 nucleotides agree with TRBD1. Germline V gene data show CDR1 as GTSNPN and CDR2 as SVGIG (reference sequence). This CDR3 spans 14 amino acids. V was clipped by 2 bases and J by 9 bases; unmatched bases: 7. DNA for the CDR3: TGTGCCTGGAGTCTAGACAGGGAACGTTCACCCCTCCACTTT. Translated, it gives CAWSLDRERSPLHF. The complete variable domain, with remaining parts taken from reference TRBV30 and TRBJ1-6, reads SQTIHQWPATLVQPVGSPLSLECTVEGTSNPNLYWYRQAAGRGLQLLFYSVGIGQISSEVPQNLSASRPQDRQFILSSKKLLLSDSGFYLCAWSLDRERSPLHFGNGTRLTVT.

This clone came up a few times. CDR3 region: CASSLAARRPGNTEAFF. CDR3 sequence (DNA): TGCGCCAGCAGCTTGGCCGCCAGGCGCCCCGGGAACACTGAAGCTTTCTTT. J is TRBJ1-1 and V is TRBV5-1; D remains ambiguous. The CDR3 covers 17 residues. Deletions cut 0 bases from V and 1 base from J, with 16 bases between. Germline CDR1 and CDR2: SGHRS and YFSETQ.

The chain has TRBV11-3 and TRBJ2-1, with D possibly matching TRBD2 (6 bases). From germline, CDR1 is SGHNT and CDR2 YENEEA. Trimming took 7 bases from V and 4 from J, leaving 11 bases between them. The CDR3 loop spans 13 amino acids. The CDR3, as DNA: TGTGCCAGCAATCCTGGGGGGTACAATGAGCAGTTCTTC. Its translation: CASNPGGYNEQFF.

V gene TRBV19 combines with J gene TRBJ1-2, with 8 bases aligning to TRBD1. Germline CDR1 reads LNHDA; CDR2 reads SQIVND (reference sequence). With V trimmed by 3 bases and J by 2 bases, 8 bases remained unmatched. The CDR3 consists of 16 residues. The CDR3 loop reads CASSIAMTGENYGYTF. The CDR3 region has the DNA TGTGCCAGTAGTATCGCCATGACAGGGGAGAACTATGGCTACACCTTC.